The 17 T cell receptor beta chains below come from one sample, sequenced in a study of cytomegalovirus exposure and HLA in healthy donors. Researchers ran the PCR with 60 Vbeta and 13 Jbeta primers. The table came from immunoSEQ multiplex PCR; TCRdb's copy has only in-frame clones and leaves some out. The sample contains more than 85,000 clones, around 75% of which appear only once. The sample consisted of PBMCs. These receptors all stem from a man in his forties or fifties in good health and CMV-seronegative.

The chain carries TRBV19 and TRBJ1-2, with TRBD1 matching 8 bases. CDR1 and CDR2 (germline): LNHDA, SQIVND (reference sequence). Trimming at V came to 8 bases and at J to 0 bases, leaving 5 bases not matched to a gene. The CDR3 is made up of 14 amino acids. CDR3 region: CASSGGEANYGYTF. The CDR3 region has the DNA TGTGCCAGTTCAGGGGGCGAAGCTAACTATGGCTACACCTTC.

V is TRBV7-8 and J is TRBJ2-7, with 10 bases that match TRBD2. This CDR3 is 14 amino acids long. Germline V gene data show CDR1 as SGHVS and CDR2 as FQNEAQ. V trimming: 5 bases; J trimming: 4 bases; junction bases outside the gene matches: 5. In DNA form, the CDR3 reads TGTGCCAGCAGCCATGGACTAGCGGAGTACGAGCAGTACTTC. Protein sequence: CASSHGLAEYEQYF.

The chain joins TRBV6-5 to TRBJ2-3; 9 bases align to TRBD1. CDR3 size: 15 residues. The trim removed 2 bases at V and 4 bases at J, leaving 4 bases unmatched. From germline, CDR1 is MNHEY and CDR2 SVGAGI. The chain's CDR3 is CASSYGDRVPDTQYF. The CDR3 nucleotides read TGTGCCAGCAGTTACGGGGACAGGGTCCCAGATACGCAGTATTTT.

The chain has TRBV4-1 and TRBJ1-5; unclear D gene. Germline V lookup: CDR1 MGHRA, CDR2 YSYEKL. V lost 4 bases, J lost 3 bases, and 7 bases lay in between. The CDR3 totals 13 residues. CDR3 protein: CASSRADNQPQHF. The CDR3 DNA sequence: TGCGCCAGCAGCCGAGCGGACAATCAGCCCCAGCATTTT.

J is TRBJ1-1 and V is TRBV6-5; 11 nucleotides line up with TRBD1. Looked up from germline, CDR1 is MNHEY and CDR2 is SVGAGI. J lost 4 bases, V lost 6 bases, and 7 bases had no gene match. The CDR3 covers 15 residues. The CDR3 protein is CASSSGTGGSTEAFF. DNA for the CDR3: TGTGCCAGCAGCTCCGGGACAGGGGGTTCCACTGAAGCTTTCTTT.

The V and J genes are TRBV6-5 and TRBJ2-1; 8 nucleotides line up with TRBD1. The CDR3 length is 15 residues. Germline-derived CDR1 and CDR2 are MNHEY and SVGAGI. J gave up 0 bases and V 6 bases, and 4 bases lay outside the gene matches. This CDR3 reads CASSLDRVSYNEQFF. Here the CDR3 DNA reads TGTGCCAGCAGCCTGGACAGGGTCTCCTACAATGAGCAGTTCTTC.

This sequence joins TRBV27 and TRBJ2-1; D uncertain. Germline-derived CDR1 and CDR2 are MNHEY and SMNVEV (reference sequence). CDR3 length: 11 residues. The V and J ends lost 6 bases and 4 bases respectively, with 4 bases between them. The CDR3 nucleotides read TGTGCCAGCAGCGCGTACAATGAGCAGTTCTTC. It translates to CASSAYNEQFF.

V and J are TRBV7-9 and TRBJ1-3; 8 bases map to TRBD1. Germline CDR1 reads SEHNR; CDR2 reads FQNEAQ (reference sequence). The CDR3 extends over 14 amino acids. V lost 5 bases, J lost 3 bases, and 3 bases stayed unmatched. The DNA of the CDR3 is TGTGCCAGCAGCCCCGGGACAGGTGGAAACACCATATATTTT. Translating gives CASSPGTGGNTIYF.

This rearrangement joins TRBV28 to TRBJ1-5, with TRBD1 as a possible D gene (6 bases). Germline CDR1 reads MDHEN; CDR2 reads SYDVKM. The CDR3 runs to 14 residues. V was pared by 6 bases and J by 6 bases, with 15 bases between. The CDR3 DNA reads TGTGCCAGCAGCCAGAGGGGGTTTAGTCAGCCCCAGCATTTT. As protein: CASSQRGFSQPQHF.

This chain connects TRBV5-4 to TRBJ1-2; 10 nucleotides align to TRBD1. This CDR3 has 13 residues. Germline lookup yields CDR1 SGHNT and CDR2 YYREEE (reference sequence). V lost 5 bases and J lost 2; bases outside the gene matches: 0. CDR3 amino acids: CASRTGGNYGYTF. The DNA for the CDR3 is TGTGCCAGCAGGACAGGGGGCAACTATGGCTACACCTTC.

J is TRBJ1-5 and V is TRBV19, with D unclear. CDR3 size: 11 residues. The V gene's germline CDR1 is LNHDA and CDR2 SQIVND (reference sequence). V was trimmed by 2 bases and J by 11 bases, leaving 7 bases between them. The CDR3 bases are TGTGCCAGTAGTATATCCGGGGCCCAGCATTTT. This sequence encodes CASSISGAQHF.

The table lists this clone with a count of one. CDR3 residues: CASSPRDTYEQYF. The CDR3 nucleotides read TGTGCCAGCAGCCCCCGGGACACATACGAGCAGTACTTC. The chain carries TRBV7-9 and TRBJ2-7; tentative D call: TRBD1 (6 bases). V lost 5 bases and J lost 4, with 12 bases in between. This CDR3 is built from 13 residues. The germline V gene has CDR1 SEHNR and CDR2 FQNEAQ (reference sequence).

The chain carries TRBV19 and TRBJ1-2; 9 bases fit TRBD1. Germline trimming cut 6 bases from V and 1 base from J; bases unmatched to any gene: 3. CDR3 length: 14 residues. The germline V gene encodes CDR1 LNHDA and CDR2 SQIVND (reference sequence). The DNA for the CDR3 is TGTGCCAGTAGACCGACAGGGGGTAACTATGGCTACACCTTC. Protein product: CASRPTGGNYGYTF.

V gene TRBV6-6 combines with J gene TRBJ1-1; TRBD1 aligns across 11 bases. CDR1 is MNHNY and CDR2 is SVGAGI in the germline V gene (reference sequence). V shed 5 bases and J 10 bases; nucleotides not matched to a gene: 6. The CDR3 is made up of 13 amino acids. CDR3: CASSLGTGGPAFF. DNA for the CDR3: TGTGCCAGCAGTCTCGGGACAGGGGGGCCAGCTTTCTTT.

The chain couples TRBV4-3 to TRBJ1-2; D is unclear. This CDR3 comprises 15 residues. Trimming shortened V by 0 bases and J by 1 base, and 9 bases separated the two germline ends. Germline lookup yields CDR1 LGHNA and CDR2 YSLEER. CDR3 in amino acids: CASSQEAGFNYGYTF. The DNA for the CDR3 is TGCGCCAGCAGCCAAGAGGCGGGATTTAACTATGGCTACACCTTC.

The count of this clone is one. This sequence joins TRBV21-1 and TRBJ2-7; the table gives TRBD2 as D, unverified against the DNA. TRBV21-1 is assigned pseudogene status. The CDR3 extends over 12 amino acids. CDR3 in amino acids: CVGGRCPYEQYF. The DNA of the CDR3 is TGTGTCGGCGGGAGGTGTCCCTACGAGCAGTACTTC.

V gene TRBV5-1 combines with J gene TRBJ2-3, with 10 bases lining up with TRBD2. The CDR3 contains 17 residues. V trimming: 5 bases; J trimming: 1 base; junction bases outside the gene matches: 10. Germline V gives CDR1 SGHRS, CDR2 YFSETQ. Written as DNA, the CDR3 is TGCGCCAGCAGGCCGGGACTAGCGTTCGGGGGCACAGATACGCAGTATTTT. Translation: CASRPGLAFGGTDTQYF. The complete variable domain, with remaining parts taken from reference TRBV5-1 and TRBJ2-3, reads KAGVTQTPRYLIKTRGQQVTLSCSPISGHRSVSWYQQTPGQGLQFLFEYFSETQRNKGNFPGRFSGRQFSNSRSEMNVSTLELGDSALYLCASRPGLAFGGTDTQYFGPGTRLTVL.